The T cell receptor (beta chain) under discussion was sequenced for a study of blood T cells in healthy people across ages. Across the whole study: Roughly one uniquely barcoded beta molecule per two T cells was captured. Study-level findings and limits: A conclusive naive versus antigen-experienced comparison was prevented by the unsorted PBMCs.

It was with a sample-barcoded 5' primer and a J-beta primer mix that a second PCR of roughly 7 to 12 cycles was run. A single record per CDR3 protein comes from TCRdb applying MiXCR to the 5' RACE reads. The sample holds about 1.4 million distinct CDR3 sequences, 59% seen once. There are 18 residues in the CDR3. V lost 7 bases and J 0 bases, leaving 19 bases between the germline ends. Only a few counts were recorded for this clonotype. Its cognate antigen is unknown. This sequence joins TRBV12-3 or TRBV12-4 and TRBJ2-6; perhaps TRBD2 as D (5 bases). The TCR sequence derives from a man between 18 and 29 years old in good health. Sequencing was done on a sample of blood. The CDR3 DNA follows: TGTGCCAGCACGGACTCATGGGTGATCGACTCTGGGGCCAACGTCCTGACTTTC. Protein product: CASTDSWVIDSGANVLTF.